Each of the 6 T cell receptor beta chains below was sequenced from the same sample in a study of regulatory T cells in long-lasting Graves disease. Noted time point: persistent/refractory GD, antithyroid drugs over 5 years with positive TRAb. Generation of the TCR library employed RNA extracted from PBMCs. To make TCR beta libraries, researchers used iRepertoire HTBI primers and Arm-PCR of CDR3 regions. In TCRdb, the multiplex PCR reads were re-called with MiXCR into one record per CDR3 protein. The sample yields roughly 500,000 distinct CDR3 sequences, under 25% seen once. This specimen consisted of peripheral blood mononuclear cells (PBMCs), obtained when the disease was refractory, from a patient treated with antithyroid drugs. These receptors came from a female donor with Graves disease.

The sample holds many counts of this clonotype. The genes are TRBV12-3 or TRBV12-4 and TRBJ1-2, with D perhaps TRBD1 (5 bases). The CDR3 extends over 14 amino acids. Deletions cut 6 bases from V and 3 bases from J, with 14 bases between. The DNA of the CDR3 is TGTGCCAGCAGCCCGGGACGGAGATACTATGGCTACACCTTC. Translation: CASSPGRRYYGYTF.

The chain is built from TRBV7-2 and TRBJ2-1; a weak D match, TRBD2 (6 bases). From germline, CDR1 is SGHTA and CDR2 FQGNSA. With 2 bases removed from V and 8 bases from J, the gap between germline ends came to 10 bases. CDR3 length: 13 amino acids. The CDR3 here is CASSLWGLHEQFF. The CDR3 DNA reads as TGTGCCAGCAGCTTATGGGGACTCCATGAGCAGTTCTTC. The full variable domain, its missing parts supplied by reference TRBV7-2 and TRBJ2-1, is GAGVSQSPSNKVTEKGKDVELRCDPISGHTALYWYRQSLGQGLEFLIYFQGNSAPDKSGLPSDRFSAERTGGSVSTLTIQRTQQEDSAVYLCASSLWGLHEQFFGPGTRLTVL.

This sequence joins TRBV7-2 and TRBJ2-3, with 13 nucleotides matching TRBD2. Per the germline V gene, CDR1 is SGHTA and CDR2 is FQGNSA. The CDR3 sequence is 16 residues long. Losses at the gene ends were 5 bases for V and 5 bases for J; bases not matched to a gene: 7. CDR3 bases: TGTGCCAGCAGCCGGGGACTAGCGGGAATCCGAGATACGCAGTATTTT. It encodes CASSRGLAGIRDTQYF.

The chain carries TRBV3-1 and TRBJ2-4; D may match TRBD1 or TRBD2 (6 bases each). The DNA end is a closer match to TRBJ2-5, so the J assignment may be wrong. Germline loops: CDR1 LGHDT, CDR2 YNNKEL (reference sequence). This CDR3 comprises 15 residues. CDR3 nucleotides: TGTGCCAGCAGCCAAGTTCCGGGGGCCCAGAGGACCCAGTACTTC. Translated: CASSQVPGAQRTQYF.

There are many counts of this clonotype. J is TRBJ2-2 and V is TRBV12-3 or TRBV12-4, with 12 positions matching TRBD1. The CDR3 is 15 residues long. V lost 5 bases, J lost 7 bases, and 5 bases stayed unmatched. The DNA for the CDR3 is TGTGCCAGCAGTAAGGGACAGGGGGCCGGCGGGGAGCTGTTTTTT. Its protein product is CASSKGQGAGGELFF.

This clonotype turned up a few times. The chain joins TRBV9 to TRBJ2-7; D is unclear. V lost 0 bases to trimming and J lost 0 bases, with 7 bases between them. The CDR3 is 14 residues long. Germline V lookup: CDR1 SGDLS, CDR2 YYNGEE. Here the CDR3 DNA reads TGTGCCAGCAGCGTAGGCTCCTACTCCTACGAGCAGTACTTC. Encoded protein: CASSVGSYSYEQYF.